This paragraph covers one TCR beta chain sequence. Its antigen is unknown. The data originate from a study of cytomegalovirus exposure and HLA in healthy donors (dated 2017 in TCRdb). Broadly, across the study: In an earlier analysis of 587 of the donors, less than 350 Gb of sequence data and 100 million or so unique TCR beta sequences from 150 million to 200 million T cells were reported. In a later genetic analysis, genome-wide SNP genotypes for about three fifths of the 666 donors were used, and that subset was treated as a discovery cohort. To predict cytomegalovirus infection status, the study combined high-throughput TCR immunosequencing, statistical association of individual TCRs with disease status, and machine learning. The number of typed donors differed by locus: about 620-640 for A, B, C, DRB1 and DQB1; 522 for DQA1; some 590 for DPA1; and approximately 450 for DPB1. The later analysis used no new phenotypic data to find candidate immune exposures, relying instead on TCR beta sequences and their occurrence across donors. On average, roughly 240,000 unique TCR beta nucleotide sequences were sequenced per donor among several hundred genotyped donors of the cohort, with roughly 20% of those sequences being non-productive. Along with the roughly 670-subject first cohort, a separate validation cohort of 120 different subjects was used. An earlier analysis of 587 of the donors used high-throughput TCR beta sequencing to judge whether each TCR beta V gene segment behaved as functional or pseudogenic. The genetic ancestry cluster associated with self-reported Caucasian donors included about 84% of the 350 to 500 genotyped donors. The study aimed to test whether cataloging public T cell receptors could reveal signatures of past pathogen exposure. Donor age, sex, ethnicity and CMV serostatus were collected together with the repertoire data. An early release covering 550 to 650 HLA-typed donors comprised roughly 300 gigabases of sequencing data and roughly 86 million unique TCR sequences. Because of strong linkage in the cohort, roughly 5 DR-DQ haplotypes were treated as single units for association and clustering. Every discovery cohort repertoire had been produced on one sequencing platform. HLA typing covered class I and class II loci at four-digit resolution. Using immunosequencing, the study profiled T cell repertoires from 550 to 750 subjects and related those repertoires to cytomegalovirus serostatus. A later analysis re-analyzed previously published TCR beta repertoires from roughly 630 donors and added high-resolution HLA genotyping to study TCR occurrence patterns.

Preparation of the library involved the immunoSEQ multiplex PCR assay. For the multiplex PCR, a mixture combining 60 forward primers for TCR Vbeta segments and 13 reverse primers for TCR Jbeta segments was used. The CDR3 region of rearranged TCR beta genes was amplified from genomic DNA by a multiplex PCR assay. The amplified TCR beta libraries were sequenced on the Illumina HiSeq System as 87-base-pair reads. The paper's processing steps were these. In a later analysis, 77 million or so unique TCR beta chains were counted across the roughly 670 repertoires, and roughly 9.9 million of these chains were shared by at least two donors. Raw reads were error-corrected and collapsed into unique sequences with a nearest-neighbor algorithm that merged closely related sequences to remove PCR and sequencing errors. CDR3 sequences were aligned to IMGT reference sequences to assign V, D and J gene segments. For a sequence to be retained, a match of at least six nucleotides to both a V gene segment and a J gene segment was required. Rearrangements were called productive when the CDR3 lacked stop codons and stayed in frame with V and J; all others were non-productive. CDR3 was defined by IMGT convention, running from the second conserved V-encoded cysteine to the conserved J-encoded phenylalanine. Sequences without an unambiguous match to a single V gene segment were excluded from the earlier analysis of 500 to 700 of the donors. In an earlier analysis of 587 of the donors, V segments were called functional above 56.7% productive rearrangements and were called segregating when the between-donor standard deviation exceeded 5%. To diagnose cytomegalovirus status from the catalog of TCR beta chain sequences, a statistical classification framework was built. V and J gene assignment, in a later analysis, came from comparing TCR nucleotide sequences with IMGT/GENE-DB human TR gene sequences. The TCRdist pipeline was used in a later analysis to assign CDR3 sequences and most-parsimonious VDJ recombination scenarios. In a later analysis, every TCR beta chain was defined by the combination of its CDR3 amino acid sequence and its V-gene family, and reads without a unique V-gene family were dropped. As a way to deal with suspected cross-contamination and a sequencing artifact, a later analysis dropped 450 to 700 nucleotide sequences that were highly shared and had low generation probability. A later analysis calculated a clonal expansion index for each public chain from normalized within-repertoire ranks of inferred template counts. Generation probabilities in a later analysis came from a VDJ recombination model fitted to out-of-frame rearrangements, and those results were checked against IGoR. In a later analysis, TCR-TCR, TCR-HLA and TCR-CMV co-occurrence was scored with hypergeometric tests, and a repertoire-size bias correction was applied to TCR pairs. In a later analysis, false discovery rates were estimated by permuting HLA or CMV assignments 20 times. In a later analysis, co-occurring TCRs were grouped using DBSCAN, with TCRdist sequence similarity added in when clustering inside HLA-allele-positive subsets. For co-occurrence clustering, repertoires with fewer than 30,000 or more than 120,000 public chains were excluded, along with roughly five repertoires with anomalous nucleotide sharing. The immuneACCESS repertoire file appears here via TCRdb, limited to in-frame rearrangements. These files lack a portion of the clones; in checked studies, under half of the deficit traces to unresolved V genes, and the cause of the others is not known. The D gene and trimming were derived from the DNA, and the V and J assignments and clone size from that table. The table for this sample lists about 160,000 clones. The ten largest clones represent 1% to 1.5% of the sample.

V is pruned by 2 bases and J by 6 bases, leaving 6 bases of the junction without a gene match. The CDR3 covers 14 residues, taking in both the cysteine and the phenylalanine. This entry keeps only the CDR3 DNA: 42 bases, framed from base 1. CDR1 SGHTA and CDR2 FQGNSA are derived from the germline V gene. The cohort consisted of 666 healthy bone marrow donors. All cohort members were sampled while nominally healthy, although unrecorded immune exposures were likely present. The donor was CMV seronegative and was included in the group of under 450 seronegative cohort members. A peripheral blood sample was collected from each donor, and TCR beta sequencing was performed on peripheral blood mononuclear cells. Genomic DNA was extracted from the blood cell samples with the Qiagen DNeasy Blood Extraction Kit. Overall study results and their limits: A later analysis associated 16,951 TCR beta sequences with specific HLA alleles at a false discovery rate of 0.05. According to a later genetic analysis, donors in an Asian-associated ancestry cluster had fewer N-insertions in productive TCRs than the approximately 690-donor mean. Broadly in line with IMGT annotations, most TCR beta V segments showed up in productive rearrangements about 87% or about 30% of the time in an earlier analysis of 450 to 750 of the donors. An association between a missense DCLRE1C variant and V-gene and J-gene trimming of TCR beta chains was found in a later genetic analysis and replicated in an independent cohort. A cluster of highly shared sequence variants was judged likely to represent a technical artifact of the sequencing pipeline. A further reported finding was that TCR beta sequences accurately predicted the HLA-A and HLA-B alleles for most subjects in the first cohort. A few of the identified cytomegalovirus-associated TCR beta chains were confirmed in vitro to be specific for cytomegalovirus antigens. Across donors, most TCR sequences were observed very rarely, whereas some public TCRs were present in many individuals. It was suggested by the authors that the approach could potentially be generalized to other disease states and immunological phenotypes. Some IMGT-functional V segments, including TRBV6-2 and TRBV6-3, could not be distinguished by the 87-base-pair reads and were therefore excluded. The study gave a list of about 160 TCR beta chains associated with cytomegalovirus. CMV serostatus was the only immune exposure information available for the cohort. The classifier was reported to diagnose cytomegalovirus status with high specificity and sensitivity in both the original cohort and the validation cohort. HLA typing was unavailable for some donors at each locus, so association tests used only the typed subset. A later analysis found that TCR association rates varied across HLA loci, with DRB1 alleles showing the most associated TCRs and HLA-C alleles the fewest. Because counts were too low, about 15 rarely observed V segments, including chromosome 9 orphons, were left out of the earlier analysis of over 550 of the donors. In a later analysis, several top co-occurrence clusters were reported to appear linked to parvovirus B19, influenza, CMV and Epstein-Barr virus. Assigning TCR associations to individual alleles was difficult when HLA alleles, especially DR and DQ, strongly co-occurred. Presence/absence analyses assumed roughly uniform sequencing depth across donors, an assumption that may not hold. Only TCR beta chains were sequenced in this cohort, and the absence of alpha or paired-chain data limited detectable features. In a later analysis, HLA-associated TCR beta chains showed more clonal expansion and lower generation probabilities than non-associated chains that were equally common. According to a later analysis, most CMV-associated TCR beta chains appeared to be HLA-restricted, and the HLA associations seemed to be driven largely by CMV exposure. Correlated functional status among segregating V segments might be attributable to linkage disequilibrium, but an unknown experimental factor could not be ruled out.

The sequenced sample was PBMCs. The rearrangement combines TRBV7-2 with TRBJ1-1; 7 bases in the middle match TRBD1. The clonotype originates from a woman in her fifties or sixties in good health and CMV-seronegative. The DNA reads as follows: TGTGCCAGCAGCTTAAGACAGGGTAGCGCTGAAGCTTTCTTT. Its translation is CASSLRQGSAEAFF.